Presented here are 21 T cell receptor beta chains from one specimen sequenced in a study of T cells in Graves' hyperthyroidism and ophthalmopathy (dated by TCRdb to between 2018 and 2021). Receptor libraries were prepared by multiplex PCR. Sequencing instrument: Illumina HiSeq 2000. Amplification of TCR beta CDR3 regions was carried out from RNA transcripts. A first-round RT-PCR of the TCR CDR3 used the HTBI primer set with the Qiagen OneStep RT-PCR kit. TCRdb reran the public reads through fastp at Q25 and MiXCR, keeping productive beta chains. Records with the same CDR3 protein are collapsed into one entry carrying the most frequent genes and DNA. For this sample the table gives around 290,000 distinct CDR3 sequences, of which 12% to 15% were detected only once. Around 8% of the sample is taken by the ten largest. The specimen sequenced was blood. The receptors here all came from a woman aged 40 to 49 with Graves' hyperthyroidism.

This clonotype was counted many times. The chain recombines TRBV12-3 or TRBV12-4 with TRBJ1-1; 7 nucleotides line up with TRBD1. CDR3 length equals 13 residues. V shed 6 bases, J shed 4 bases, and the junction held 5 bases outside the gene matches. CDR3 loop: CASSSQGGTEAFF. The CDR3 DNA is TGTGCCAGCAGCTCCCAGGGGGGCACTGAAGCTTTCTTT.

This clonotype was observed a few times. CDR3 sequence reads: CASSDGTHEQFF. The CDR3 region has the DNA TGTGCCAGCAGCGACGGGACACATGAGCAGTTCTTC. V usage is TRBV7-9 and J usage is TRBJ2-1, with D tentatively TRBD1 (6 bases). V was cut by 5 bases and J by 8 bases, with 10 bases left in between. Germline CDR1 SEHNR, CDR2 FQNEAQ (reference sequence). This CDR3 spans 12 amino acids. The whole variable domain, remainder taken from reference TRBV7-9 and TRBJ2-1, is DTGVSQNPRHKITKRGQNVTFRCDPISEHNRLYWYRQTLGQGPEFLTYFQNEAQLEKSRLLSDRFSAERPKGSFSTLEIQRTEQGDSAMYLCASSDGTHEQFFGPGTRLTVL.

This clonotype was seen repeatedly, ten times or more. The chain couples TRBV20-1 to TRBJ1-1; D perhaps matches TRBD1 (5 bases). V was trimmed by 5 bases and J by 3 bases, leaving 16 bases between them. CDR3 size: 14 residues. Germline-derived CDR1 and CDR2 are DFQATT and SNEGSKA (reference sequence). The CDR3 loop reads CSAEAPGGYTEAFF. CDR3 bases: TGCAGTGCTGAGGCTCCCGGGGGGTACACTGAAGCTTTCTTT.

In this sample, this clonotype turned up many times. The rearrangement uses TRBV6-1 and TRBJ2-2; 13 bases match TRBD2. V lost 5 bases and J lost 8; bases outside the gene matches: 8. Looked up from germline, CDR1 is MNHNS and CDR2 is SASEGT. CDR3 length: 16 residues. CDR3 sequence reads: CASSPLGTSGTGELFF. As DNA, the CDR3 is TGTGCCAGCAGTCCCTTGGGGACTAGCGGGACAGGGGAGCTGTTTTTT.

The chain has TRBV6-5 and TRBJ1-1; D is undetermined. Trimming stripped 2 bases from V and 1 base from J, with 8 bases between. This CDR3 has 14 amino acids. Germline loops: CDR1 MNHEY, CDR2 SVGAGI. CDR3 amino acids: CASSYQRQNTEAFF. As DNA, the CDR3 is TGTGCCAGCAGTTACCAACGGCAGAACACTGAAGCTTTCTTT.

V usage is TRBV4-2 and J usage is TRBJ2-5; D not resolved. Per germline, CDR1 LGHNA and CDR2 YNFKEQ. V shed 3 bases and J shed 1 base, with 12 bases lying between them. This CDR3 spans 15 amino acids. CDR3 in amino acids: CASSHFDTCQETQYF. DNA for the CDR3: TGTGCCAGCAGCCATTTCGACACGTGCCAAGAGACCCAGTACTTC.

This clonotype occurred many times. This rearrangement joins TRBV6-2 or TRBV6-3 to TRBJ2-1; TRBD2 matches at 13 bases. The CDR3 totals 20 residues. V lost 6 bases to trimming and J lost 3 bases; unmatched junction nucleotides: 17. CDR1 and CDR2 from the germline V gene are MNHEY and SVGEGT. The CDR3 coding sequence is TGTGCCAGCAGGACGACCCCACTAGCGGGAGGGGGGGCTAGCTACAATGAGCAGTTCTTC. This gives the protein CASRTTPLAGGGASYNEQFF.

This clonotype was observed at least ten times. V gene TRBV30 combines with J gene TRBJ2-7; weak D call: TRBD1 (6 bases). CDR1 is GTSNPN, CDR2 SVGIG, per germline (reference sequence). This CDR3 has 14 residues. V was shortened by 2 bases and J by 4 bases, with 15 bases between the two germline ends. DNA of the CDR3: TGTGCCTGGAGTCTCCCCGGGACACTTTACGAGCAGTACTTC. It encodes CAWSLPGTLYEQYF. The whole variable domain, remainder taken from reference TRBV30 and TRBJ2-7, is SQTIHQWPATLVQPVGSPLSLECTVEGTSNPNLYWYRQAAGRGLQLLFYSVGIGQISSEVPQNLSASRPQDRQFILSSKKLLLSDSGFYLCAWSLPGTLYEQYFGPGTRLTVT.

This clonotype was counted at least ten times. This CDR3 reads CASSSEQGGVYEKLFF. The CDR3 bases are TGCGCCAGCAGCTCTGAGCAAGGGGGCGTATATGAAAAACTGTTTTTT. The gene calls are TRBV5-1 and TRBJ1-4; TRBD1 matches 7 bases. The CDR3 is made up of 16 amino acids. With 3 bases clipped from V and 6 bases from J, the junction kept 11 bases outside the gene matches. Germline loops: CDR1 SGHRS, CDR2 YFSETQ.

The table lists this clonotype with many counts. J is TRBJ1-2 and V is TRBV25-1; D is ambiguous. This CDR3 spans 12 amino acids. Trimming removed 1 base at V and 8 bases at J, with 8 bases between. Germline V lookup: CDR1 MGHDK, CDR2 SYGVNS. CDR3 sequence reads: CASSESGLGYTF. For the CDR3, the DNA is TGTGCCAGCAGTGAATCGGGCTTGGGCTACACCTTC.

V and J are TRBV12-3 or TRBV12-4 and TRBJ1-2, with unresolved D. Trimming took 6 bases from V and 11 from J, leaving 13 bases between them. CDR3 length: 11 residues. The CDR3 region has the DNA TGTGCCAGCAGCCGCCGGGGTAGATACACCTTC. Amino acid sequence: CASSRRGRYTF.

This clonotype was observed many times. The chain uses TRBV6-2 or TRBV6-3 and TRBJ2-1; 9 positions agree with TRBD1. Germline loops: CDR1 MNHEY, CDR2 SVGEGT. Trimming took 6 bases from V and 4 from J; bases not matched to a gene: 4. CDR3 length: 14 residues. CDR3 amino acids: CASSTGTGYNEQFF. In DNA, the CDR3 is TGTGCCAGCAGCACCGGGACAGGGTACAATGAGCAGTTCTTC.

This clonotype was seen at least ten times. The chain carries TRBV2 and TRBJ2-2; 10 bases line up with TRBD2. J gave up 5 bases and V 10 bases, and 16 bases lay outside the gene matches. The CDR3 is made up of 17 amino acids. Germline V CDR1 and CDR2: SNHLY, FYNNEI. The CDR3 nucleotides read TGTGCCACCGTTGGGGGGCTAGCGGGAGTAGGAACCGGGGAGCTGTTTTTT. The encoded protein is CATVGGLAGVGTGELFF.

As to this clonotype: A much larger clone lies a single base off, so this may be a read error. The chain recombines TRBV27 with TRBJ2-1; maybe TRBD2 (6 bases). The CDR3 is 15 residues long. The V end lost 9 bases, the J end lost 5 bases, and 20 bases lay between the germline ends. Germline assignment: CDR1 MNHEY and CDR2 SMNVEV (reference sequence). CDR3 nucleotides: TGTGCCAGTGTAGCGGAAGTCGGGTGGGACAATGAGCAGTTCTTC. This codes for CASVAEVGWDNEQFF.

This clonotype was detected many times. The genes are TRBV6-5 and TRBJ2-5; D call uncertain. Germline CDR1 and CDR2: MNHEY and SVGAGI. The CDR3 loop spans 14 amino acids. Trimming took 0 bases from V and 5 from J, leaving 10 bases between them. The CDR3: CASSYSISVETQYF. In DNA, the CDR3 is TGTGCCAGCAGTTACTCGATTTCGGTGGAGACCCAGTACTTC.

This clonotype appeared many times. V and J are TRBV2 and TRBJ1-2; the match to TRBD1 covers 7 bases. CDR1 and CDR2 from the germline V gene are SNHLY and FYNNEI. The length of the CDR3 is 11 residues. Trimming took 6 bases from V and 7 from J; bases not matched to a gene: 2. The CDR3: CASRRQGGYTF. The CDR3, as DNA: TGTGCCAGCAGAAGACAGGGTGGCTACACCTTC.

This clonotype was seen many times. The chain has TRBV12-3 or TRBV12-4 and TRBJ1-1; D unresolved. V was shortened by 3 bases and J by 1 base, with 9 bases between the two germline ends. CDR3 length equals 14 residues. The DNA of the CDR3 is TGTGCCAGCAGTTTCTTTAGTGGGAACACTGAAGCTTTCTTT. Translated: CASSFFSGNTEAFF.

This clonotype has just a few counts. For the CDR3, the DNA is TGTGCCAGCAGTTACTCAGTAGGAGAAGCTTTCTTT. Amino acid sequence: CASSYSVGEAFF. V and J are TRBV6-2 or TRBV6-3 and TRBJ1-1; D gene ambiguous. With 0 bases removed from V and 8 bases from J, the gap between germline ends came to 7 bases. This CDR3 has 12 amino acids. Germline V lookup: CDR1 MNHEY, CDR2 SVGEGT.

The chain has TRBV20-1 and TRBJ2-3; possible D gene TRBD2, 6 bases. The CDR3 is made up of 13 amino acids. CDR1 and CDR2 from the germline V gene are DFQATT and SNEGSKA (reference sequence). The V end was cut by 0 bases, the J end by 10 bases, with 14 bases between. CDR3 amino acids: CSARDTIRGSQYF. The CDR3 bases are TGCAGTGCTAGAGATACCATTCGGGGGTCGCAGTATTTT.

A few counts support this clonotype. The rearrangement links TRBV27 to TRBJ2-1; TRBD2 might be the D (6 bases). In germline, CDR1 is MNHEY, CDR2 SMNVEV (reference sequence). Trimming took 5 bases from V and 2 from J, leaving 13 bases between them. CDR3 size: 15 residues. The CDR3 coding sequence is TGTGCCAGCAGTCCGTTAGCGGTCCCCTACAATGAGCAGTTCTTC. Amino acids: CASSPLAVPYNEQFF.

This clonotype has only a few counts. This sequence joins TRBV10-3 and TRBJ2-4, with 7 bases fitting TRBD2. The CDR3 runs 13 residues. Germline V lookup: CDR1 ENHRY, CDR2 SYGVKD. V lost 4 bases and J lost 9; bases outside the gene matches: 6. CDR3 bases: TGTGCCATCAGTGGGACTAGTGAAGGCATTCAGTACTTC. Translated: CAISGTSEGIQYF.